A selection of T cell receptor beta chains follows, all from one sample in a study of tumor and adjacent non-tumor tissue in lung cancer. TCRdb itself ran the multiplex PCR reads through MiXCR, one entry per CDR3 protein. The data show about 200,000 distinct CDR3 sequences, with 71% seen just once and roughly a quarter held by the top ten. Input material: lung tumor tissue. The receptor set was obtained from a man aged 55 to 69 with non-small cell lung cancer. Both conserved end residues are part of each CDR3. A D gene is named only where the DNA matches it firmly. Size is stated for part of the rows, as once, few or many counts, or as a class when the clone is expanded.

DNA,CDR3,J,size,length,V,D
TGTGCCAGCAGCCCTGGGCGAGCGGGGGATTCCTACGAGCGGTACTTC,CASSPGRAGDSYERYF,TRBJ2-7,-,16,TRBV11-2,TRBD2
TGTGCCAGCAGTTTACCCGGGAGAGTTGAGCAGTTATTC,CASSLPGRVEQLF,TRBJ2-1,-,13,TRBV11-3,-
TGCAGTGCTAAACCGGGGGGAGGGAGCAATCAGCCCCAGCATTTT,CSAKPGGGSNQPQHF,TRBJ1-5,-,15,TRBV20-1,-
TGTGCTAGTGCGGGGTCCTTCCTTCGGGAGCAGTTCTTC,CASAGSFLREQFF,TRBJ2-1,-,13,TRBV12-5,-
TGTGCCAGCAGCTTGGCGGCGTCCCTACAAGAGACCCAGTACTTC,CASSLAASLQETQYF,TRBJ2-5,few,15,TRBV5-4,-
TGTGCCAGCAGCCCGGGACAAGGGTTTTCACCCCTCCACTTT,CASSPGQGFSPLHF,TRBJ1-6,once,14,TRBV7-2,-
TGTGCCAGCAGCTTGGAACTAGCGGGAATTACAGATACGCAGTATTTT,CASSLELAGITDTQYF,TRBJ2-3,-,16,TRBV5-5,TRBD2
TGTGCCAGCAGCTTAGGTCCCGGGGAAAAACTGTTTTTT,CASSLGPGEKLFF,TRBJ1-4,-,13,TRBV7-9,-
TGCGCCAGTAGCCAAGATCGTGGCCAGGGGTTTTCCTGTGGGGCCAACGTCCTGACTTTC,CASSQDRGQGFSCGANVLTF,TRBJ2-6,-,20,TRBV4-1,-
TGCAGTGCTAGTCGGGATTCTAGCTCCTACCAGCAGTACTTC,CSASRDSSSYQQYF,TRBJ2-7,-,14,TRBV20-1,-
TGCAGCCTCCCGGGACAGCAAGAGACCCAGTACTTC,CSLPGQQETQYF,TRBJ2-5,-,12,TRBV29-1,TRBD1
TGCGCCAGCAGTGGGACGGGGAATCCCACCAGGGAGCTGTTTTTT,CASSGTGNPTRELFF,TRBJ2-2,-,15,TRBV5-1,-
TGCAGCGCTCAGGGTGACGAGCAATACTTC,CSAQGDEQYF,TRBJ2-7,-,10,TRBV29-1,-
TGTGCCAGCAGTTCGTCCGACGGAATCAATGGCTACACCTTC,CASSSSDGINGYTF,TRBJ1-2,-,14,TRBV28,-
-,CASSHRGRRLKNCFF,TRBJ1-4,-,15,TRBV11-1,-
TGCGCCAGCAGCCAAGAGGCTGCCAGCTACGATGAGCAGTTCTTC,CASSQEAASYDEQFF,TRBJ2-1,-,15,TRBV4-3,-
TGTGCCAGCAGTTCGGGACAGAACTATGGTTACACCTTC,CASSSGQNYGYTF,TRBJ1-2,-,13,TRBV12-3/TRBV12-4,TRBD1
TGTGCCACCAGCAGAGATCCTAGCGGGGGGAGCGATACGCAGTATTTT,CATSRDPSGGSDTQYF,TRBJ2-3,few,16,TRBV15,TRBD2
TGTGCCAGCAGCTTAGATCTCCTAGCGTCCTCGACGAGTTCCTACAATGAGCAGTTCTTC,CASSLDLLASSTSSYNEQFF,TRBJ2-1,-,20,TRBV11-3,-
TGCGCCAGCAGCCTACGGGGACTAGCGGGTGGAAACACCGGGGAGCTGTTTTTT,CASSLRGLAGGNTGELFF,TRBJ2-2,many,18,TRBV4-1,TRBD2
TGTGCCAGCAGCCCCGGGACTTGGAATGAGCAGTTCTTC,CASSPGTWNEQFF,TRBJ2-1,-,13,TRBV7-3,-
TGTGCCAGCAGCCAAGGTCAGGCAGATGCGCAGTATTTT,CASSQGQADAQYF,TRBJ2-3,-,13,TRBV4-2,-
TGCGCCAGCAGCAGAGGCGCTAGCGGACAAGAGACCCAGTACTTC,CASSRGASGQETQYF,TRBJ2-5,few,15,TRBV5-1,TRBD2
TGTGCCAGCAGCCATGAAAATGTTCCTAAGCCATACGAGCAATACTTC,CASSHENVPKPYEQYF,TRBJ2-7,-,16,TRBV4-2,-
TGTGCCAGCAGCAGGGACAGGGGAATAGATACGCAGTATTTT,CASSRDRGIDTQYF,TRBJ2-3,-,14,TRBV5-6,TRBD1
TGTGCCACCAAGGGACTATCTTACAATGAGCAGTACTTC,CATKGLSYNEQYF,TRBJ2-7,-,13,TRBV6-5,TRBD2
TGCAGTGAGAGGCCAGGGACTAGCGGGAGGCATACGCGGTATTTT,CSERPGTSGRHTRYF,TRBJ2-3,-,15,TRBV20-1,TRBD2
TGTGCCAGCATTGAACGGGCAGCATATGGCTACACCTTC,CASIERAAYGYTF,TRBJ1-2,-,13,TRBV6-1,-
TGTGCCAGCAGCTCCCTAGGGGGAGGGCCGGGTGAGCAGTTCTTC,CASSSLGGGPGEQFF,TRBJ2-1,-,15,TRBV11-3,-
TGTGTCAGTAGATTATCTCGGCTAGCGGGAGGCAACAATGAGCAGTTCTTC,CVSRLSRLAGGNNEQFF,TRBJ2-1,-,17,TRBV11-1,TRBD2
TGCGCCAGCAGCGCCGACAGGTTTAGCACAGATACGCAGTATTTT,CASSADRFSTDTQYF,TRBJ2-3,many,15,TRBV10-1,-
TGTGCCAGCAGCCCGGGACAGGGAGGTCCACCCCTCCACTTT,CASSPGQGGPPLHF,TRBJ1-6,few,14,TRBV7-9,TRBD1
TGTGCCAGCAGTTTTTCTAGCTACTTCCTCCCAGATGCGCAGTATTTT,CASSFSSYFLPDAQYF,TRBJ2-3,once,16,TRBV12-3/TRBV12-4,-
TGTGCCAGAAGCTCCGATGTCGGGACCTGGAATTCACCCCTCCTCTTT,CARSSDVGTWNSPLLF,TRBJ1-6,-,16,TRBV11-2,-
TGCAGTGCTAGACCCCCCGAGGGTAAAGCTTTCTTT,CSARPPEGKAFF,TRBJ1-1,many,12,TRBV20-1,-
TGTGCCTGGAGTGTAGGATGGGCTACCGGTAATCAGCCCCAGCATTTT,CAWSVGWATGNQPQHF,TRBJ1-5,-,16,TRBV30,-
TGCAGTGCTAGAGATGGGCGGGGGACGAGGAAAGAGACCCAGTACTTC,CSARDGRGTRKETQYF,TRBJ2-5,-,16,TRBV20-1,TRBD2
TGCAGTGCTAGAAGCCGGTGGGGCCATGGCTACACCTTC,CSARSRWGHGYTF,TRBJ1-2,-,13,TRBV20-1,-
TGCGTCAGCAGCCAAGAACTAGCGCCTTCCTACGAGAAGTACTTC,CVSSQELAPSYEKYF,TRBJ2-7,-,15,TRBV4-3,TRBD2
TGCAGTGCTAGGACCCTAGCATTCTCCTACAATGAGCAGTACTTC,CSARTLAFSYNEQYF,TRBJ2-7,-,15,TRBV20-1,-
TGTGCCAGCAGAACGGGGATCCCTAGCACAGATACGCAGTATTTT,CASRTGIPSTDTQYF,TRBJ2-3,-,15,TRBV12-3/TRBV12-4,-
TGTGCCACCAGTGACCTACAGGTCGGGGAGCTGTTTTTT,CATSDLQVGELFF,TRBJ2-2,-,13,TRBV24-1,-
TGTGCCAGCAACTCTTGGCAGGGGAGAGGGTATAATACACGCCTCCACTTT,CASNSWQGRGYNTRLHF,TRBJ1-6,once,17,TRBV11-2,-
TGCGCCAGCAGCTTGGCGGGACAGGGCACCGAGGAGCTGTTTTTT,CASSLAGQGTEELFF,TRBJ2-2,-,15,TRBV5-1,TRBD1
TGTGCCAGCAGTCCCTGTACACATGCGAACACCGGGGAGCTGTTTTTT,CASSPCTHANTGELFF,TRBJ2-2,-,16,TRBV12-3/TRBV12-4,-
TGTGCCAGCAGTTTCGAGATACCGTACGAGCAGTACTTC,CASSFEIPYEQYF,TRBJ2-7,-,13,TRBV28,-
TGTGCCAGCGGGGTTCACGCAGGGACCCAGTACTTC,CASGVHAGTQYF,TRBJ2-5,-,12,TRBV11-3,-
TGCGCCAGCAGCTCGACTAGCGGGAGCCCAAACATTCAGTACTTC,CASSSTSGSPNIQYF,TRBJ2-4,-,15,TRBV5-1,TRBD2
TGTGCCAGGTGTTACGTGGCAAAATGGCGCGGTGAAGCTTTCTTT,CARCYVAKWRGEAFF,TRBJ1-1,once,15,TRBV6-5,-
TGTGTCAGCAGCTTTCGGACTAGAGGGAGCACCGGGGAGCTGTTTTTT,CVSSFRTRGSTGELFF,TRBJ2-2,-,16,TRBV5-4,TRBD2
TGTGCCAGCAGCCCACAACTGGGGGGGGGAGAGCAATACTTC,CASSPQLGGGEQYF,TRBJ2-7,-,14,TRBV7-8,TRBD2
TGTGCCAGCAGGTCCCAACCCCGACAGGGTATCTGCGGCTACACCTTC,CASRSQPRQGICGYTF,TRBJ1-2,-,16,TRBV11-2,TRBD1
TGTGCCAACAGCCAAGATTTGCCTAGATATCTTCTCGAGCAGTACTTC,CANSQDLPRYLLEQYF,TRBJ2-7,-,16,TRBV4-2,-
TGTGCCACCAGTGCACAACCTGGGGGCAATCAGCCCCAGGATTTT,CATSAQPGGNQPQDF,TRBJ1-5,-,15,TRBV6-1,-
TGTGCTAGCAGTCCCGGGACTAGCGGGAGTTGGGCAGATACGCAGTATTTT,CASSPGTSGSWADTQYF,TRBJ2-3,few,17,TRBV11-1,TRBD2